This T cell receptor (beta chain) was found in a study of OX40 agonist ivuxolimab in advanced cancers. The method was immunoSEQ multiplex PCR; TCRdb's version includes in-frame clones alone and lacks a portion of them. The table lists roughly 100,000 clones, 90% of them singletons. Germline CDR1 reads GTSNPN; CDR2 reads SVGIG (reference sequence). This CDR3 is built from 13 residues. The V gene lost 2 bases and the J gene lost 0 bases, with 5 bases spanning the gap. Regarding this clone: Within the sample, other DNA sequences also encode this same CDR3.

The chain employs TRBV30 and TRBJ1-5; unclear D gene. The clonotype comes from an adult with an advanced solid tumor such as melanoma, head and neck, liver or kidney cancer. The sample was CD4+ or CD8+ T cells sorted from blood, taken in a trial of the OX40 agonist ivuxolimab. The CDR3 protein is CAWSSDSNQPQHF. In nucleotides, the CDR3 is TGTGCCTGGAGTAGTGATAGCAATCAGCCCCAGCATTTT.